Presented here are 14 T cell receptor beta chains from one specimen sequenced in a study of blood T cell repertoires in COVID-19. Method: immunoSEQ multiplex PCR; TCRdb's copy keeps in-frame clones and lacks some. Seen here are 150,000 to 160,000 clones, roughly nine tenths observed once, and the top ten hold around 14%. The source material was peripheral blood. Every receptor here comes from a woman aged 40-49 years with acute or convalescent COVID-19.

A single count supports this clone. The V call is TRBV4-2, the J call TRBJ1-2, with a possible D match to TRBD1 (5 bases). V was shortened by 4 bases and J by 3 bases, with 15 bases between the two germline ends. Germline lookup yields CDR1 LGHNA and CDR2 YNFKEQ. CDR3 length equals 15 residues. The CDR3 nucleotides are TGTGCCAGCAGCCTAGAATTCAGGGTCGACTATGGCTACACCTTC. This encodes CASSLEFRVDYGYTF.

This CDR3 reads CASSPVIFNGVTGNEQFF. CDR3 in DNA: TGCGCCAGCAGCCCAGTCATTTTTAACGGGGTTACTGGGAATGAGCAGTTCTTC. The chain links TRBV4-1 to TRBJ2-1, with a weak D call TRBD2 (5 bases). V was clipped by 4 bases and J by 7 bases, with 26 bases between them. The CDR3 extends over 18 amino acids. The germline CDR1 and CDR2 sequences are MGHRA and YSYEKL.

This chain connects TRBV29-1 to TRBJ1-1; 7 bases agree with TRBD1. The CDR3 loop spans 13 amino acids. Germline assignment: CDR1 SQVTM and CDR2 ANQGSEA. J gave up 1 base and V 3 bases, and 2 bases lay outside the gene matches. The DNA for the CDR3 is TGCAGCGTTGACAGGGGGAGGAACACTGAAGCTTTCTTT. Translated: CSVDRGRNTEAFF.

This sequence joins TRBV30 and TRBJ2-3; 12 positions match TRBD2. The germline V gene encodes CDR1 GTSNPN and CDR2 SVGIG (reference sequence). V gave up 8 bases and J gave up 5 bases; unmatched junction bases: 14. CDR3 size: 16 residues. The CDR3 bases are TGTGCCACCGACCTAGCGGGGGGGCTTTCGGAAGATACGCAGTATTTT. It is translated as CATDLAGGLSEDTQYF.

Here the CDR3 reads CASSLATGTAYGYTF. The DNA of the CDR3 is TGCGCCAGCAGCTTGGCGACAGGGACGGCCTATGGCTACACCTTC. This sequence joins TRBV5-1 and TRBJ1-2; 7 bases are a match to TRBD1. V was pared by 0 bases and J by 4 bases, with 6 bases of the junction left unmatched. CDR1 is SGHRS, CDR2 YFSETQ, per germline. The CDR3 is 15 residues long.

The chain joins TRBV4-1 to TRBJ2-7; 9 nucleotides agree with TRBD2. Trimming took 0 bases from V and 2 from J; bases not matched to a gene: 8. This CDR3 spans 17 amino acids. Germline lookup yields CDR1 MGHRA and CDR2 YSYEKL. This CDR3 is CASSQEPGTSRPYEQYF. DNA of the CDR3: TGCGCCAGCAGCCAAGAACCCGGGACTAGCAGACCCTACGAGCAGTACTTC.

The V call is TRBV7-9, the J call TRBJ2-7; no reliable D call. This CDR3 has 14 amino acids. Trimming removed 1 base at V and 5 bases at J, with 12 bases between. Germline loops: CDR1 SEHNR, CDR2 FQNEAQ (reference sequence). DNA of the CDR3: TGTGCCAGCAGCTTAGATATTAGTTTCAACGAGCAGTACTTC. Its protein product is CASSLDISFNEQYF.

This clone was counted only a few times. The chain couples TRBV19 to TRBJ1-5, with 11 bases that match TRBD1. From germline, CDR1 is LNHDA and CDR2 SQIVND (reference sequence). J was trimmed by 0 bases and V by 4 bases; bases with no gene match: 5. The CDR3 is 17 amino acids. CDR3 nucleotides: TGTGCCAGTAGTAGGGACAGGGGGATATATAGCAATCAGCCCCAGCATTTT. It encodes CASSRDRGIYSNQPQHF.

The chain links TRBV11-2 to TRBJ2-7; a possible D gene is TRBD1 (6 bases). Germline CDR1 is SGHAT and CDR2 is FQNNGV. This CDR3 spans 15 amino acids. Trimming cost V 5 bases and J 0 bases, with 14 bases left between them. In DNA form, the CDR3 reads TGTGCCAGCAGCACGTGGACAGTTAGCTCCTACGAGCAGTACTTC. As protein: CASSTWTVSSYEQYF.

V and J are TRBV18 and TRBJ2-1; 9 bases line up with TRBD1. CDR3 length equals 15 residues. The germline V gene has CDR1 KGHSH and CDR2 LQKENI. J was trimmed by 8 bases and V by 0 bases; bases with no gene match: 5. As DNA, the CDR3 is TGTGCCAGCTCACCACCAAGGACAGGGGTCGATGAGCAGTTCTTC. It codes for CASSPPRTGVDEQFF.

V usage is TRBV27 and J usage is TRBJ2-7, with 7 bases matching TRBD1. J was trimmed by 2 bases and V by 4 bases; bases with no gene match: 5. Per the germline V gene, CDR1 is MNHEY and CDR2 is SMNVEV (reference sequence). The CDR3 totals 14 residues. DNA for the CDR3: TGTGCCAGCAGTTACAGGGGTTACACCTACGAGCAGTACTTC. This gives the protein CASSYRGYTYEQYF.

The V and J genes are TRBV21-1 and TRBJ1-3; TRBD1, as called in the table, went unchecked against the DNA. TRBV21-1 is annotated as a pseudogene. This CDR3 spans 14 amino acids. The DNA of the CDR3 is TGTGCCAGCAGCAAGGGACAGGCTGGAAACACCATATATTTT. Amino acids: CASSKGQAGNTIYF.

This sequence joins TRBV6-5 and TRBJ2-5; weak D call: TRBD1 (6 bases). Trimming removed 0 bases from V and 5 bases from J, with 10 bases in between. This CDR3 is built from 14 residues. Per germline, CDR1 MNHEY and CDR2 SVGAGI. The CDR3 is CASSYSAGDETQYF. CDR3 coding DNA: TGTGCCAGCAGTTACTCTGCAGGGGATGAGACCCAGTACTTC.

The chain has TRBV29-1 and TRBJ1-1; unclear D gene. The CDR3 length is 13 residues. Trimming cost V 4 bases and J 5 bases, with 14 bases left between them. CDR1 SQVTM and CDR2 ANQGSEA come from the germline V gene. CDR3 nucleotides: TGCAGCGTTGGGGCGGCGGGAGGAACTGAAGCTTTCTTT. Its translation is CSVGAAGGTEAFF.